These 26 T cell receptor beta chains originate from one sample sequenced in a study of blood T cells in healthy people across ages (dated by TCRdb to the mid-2010s). The library came from 5' RACE. The sample was run on an Illumina HiSeq 2500. A second PCR of about 7 to 12 cycles was run with a J-beta primer mix and a sample-barcoded 5' primer. TCRdb reworked the public reads: Q25 trimming with fastp, MiXCR clone assembly, productive beta chains retained. Rows with a matching CDR3 protein are joined into one entry that keeps the most common DNA and genes. A total of almost 550,000 distinct CDR3 sequences appear in this sample, around 24% of them only once. The biggest ten clones account for roughly 9% of the sample. The same sample was also used in a study of T cells of mothers and their children.

The source material was blood. The receptors come from a boy younger than 18 in good health.

This clonotype was observed many times. V gene TRBV29-1 combines with J gene TRBJ2-7, with D possibly being TRBD1 or TRBD2 (6 bases each). The CDR3 consists of 12 residues. V lost 7 bases and J lost 1, with 11 bases in between. CDR1 and CDR2 (germline): SQVTM, ANQGSEA. The CDR3 DNA follows: TGCAGCGGGTGGGGGGCATCCTACGAGCAGTACTTC. It yields the protein CSGWGASYEQYF.

This clonotype was found once. This sequence joins TRBV11-3 and TRBJ2-2, with 8 bases aligning to TRBD2. The germline V gene has CDR1 SGHNT and CDR2 YENEEA. This CDR3 contains 17 residues. With 4 bases clipped from V and 6 bases from J, the junction kept 13 bases outside the gene matches. As DNA, the CDR3 is TGTGCCAGCAGCTCCAGTCGTCGGGGGGGAGGTCCCGGGGAGCTGTTTTTT. It yields the protein CASSSSRRGGGPGELFF.

The chain joins TRBV29-1 to TRBJ1-3; TRBD1 aligns across 8 bases. With V trimmed by 6 bases and J by 1 base, 2 bases remained unmatched. The CDR3 has 13 amino acids. Germline V gene lookup returns CDR1 SQVTM and CDR2 ANQGSEA. The CDR3 nucleotides read TGCAGCGTCCGGACAGGGTCTGGAAACACCATATATTTT. Its translation: CSVRTGSGNTIYF. Together with reference TRBV29-1 and TRBJ1-3, the CDR3 gives the full variable domain: SAVISQKPSRDICQRGTSLTIQCQVDSQVTMMFWYRQQPGQSLTLIATANQGSEATYESGFVIDKFPISRPNLTFSTLTVSNMSPEDSSIYLCSVRTGSGNTIYFGEGSWLTVV.

In this sample, this clonotype turned up a few times. The V gene is TRBV28, the J gene TRBJ2-5; 7 bases are shared with TRBD2. With the DNA end fitting TRBJ2-7 better, the J assignment may be wrong. The V gene's germline CDR1 is MDHEN and CDR2 SYDVKM. CDR3 length: 15 amino acids. The CDR3 is CASIPWASGSYEQYF. The CDR3 DNA is TGTGCCAGCATCCCATGGGCTAGCGGCTCCTACGAGCAGTACTTC.

This clonotype was counted only a few times. This chain joins TRBV24-1 and TRBJ2-2; TRBD1 agrees at 8 bases. This CDR3 is built from 16 residues. Germline CDR1 KGHDR, CDR2 SFDVKD. V was clipped by 0 bases and J by 6 bases; unmatched bases: 5. CDR3 loop: CATSDLRQGASGELFF. CDR3 nucleotide sequence: TGTGCCACCAGTGATTTGCGGCAGGGGGCGTCCGGGGAGCTGTTTTTT.

This clonotype was observed a few times. V gene TRBV4-1 combines with J gene TRBJ2-3, with TRBD1 identical over 12 bases. The CDR3 runs 15 residues. V gave up 3 bases and J gave up 3 bases; unmatched junction bases: 1. Germline V gene sequence: CDR1 MGHRA, CDR2 YSYEKL. The CDR3 coding sequence is TGCGCCAGCAGCCAGGGACAGGGGGCAACAGATACGCAGTATTTT. As protein: CASSQGQGATDTQYF.

This chain connects TRBV21-1 to TRBJ1-4. TRBV21-1 has pseudogene status. This CDR3 has 14 amino acids. DNA for the CDR3: TGTGCCAGCAGCAACGCGCCACCTCTTGAAAAACTGTTTTTT. Protein sequence: CASSNAPPLEKLFF.

A few counts support this clonotype. The chain couples TRBV7-9 to TRBJ1-1; D possibly corresponds to TRBD1 (6 bases). This CDR3 has 14 residues. V lost 5 bases and J lost 6, with 16 bases in between. The germline gives CDR1 SEHNR, CDR2 FQNEAQ (reference sequence). Written as DNA, the CDR3 is TGTGCCAGCAGCCCGAAGGGACATCCCCCTGAAGCTTTCTTT. Translation: CASSPKGHPPEAFF.

This clonotype was recorded many times. The gene calls are TRBV28 and TRBJ2-5; no clear D. The CDR3 has 10 amino acids. From germline, CDR1 is MDHEN and CDR2 SYDVKM. V was trimmed by 8 bases and J by 4 bases, leaving 5 bases between them. In DNA, the CDR3 is TGTGCCAGCGCCGGAGAGACCCAGTACTTC. This sequence encodes CASAGETQYF.

This clonotype was recorded a few times. V usage is TRBV20-1 and J usage is TRBJ2-3, with TRBD2 identical over 11 bases. Trimming took 1 base from V and 7 from J; bases not matched to a gene: 4. The germline gives CDR1 DFQATT, CDR2 SNEGSKA (reference sequence). CDR3 length: 14 residues. The DNA of the CDR3 is TGCAGTGCTAGAGCGACTAGCGGGGCTTATACGCAGTATTTT. This gives the protein CSARATSGAYTQYF.

The CDR3 spells CSAIWALGYTF. The CDR3 DNA sequence: TGCAGTGCTATATGGGCCTTGGGCTACACCTTC. This chain links TRBV20-1 with TRBJ1-2, with unresolved D. The CDR3 totals 11 residues. Trimming shortened V by 4 bases and J by 8 bases, and 11 bases separated the two germline ends. Germline V gives CDR1 DFQATT, CDR2 SNEGSKA (reference sequence).

V is TRBV20-1 and J is TRBJ2-7; the match to TRBD1 covers 7 bases. Germline V CDR1 and CDR2: DFQATT, SNEGSKA (reference sequence). V dropped 1 base and J dropped 3; count of bases not matched to a gene: 9. This CDR3 is built from 15 residues. In DNA form, the CDR3 reads TGCAGTGCTAGAGGGGGCACAGGGGTTTACTACGAGCAGTACTTC. This gives the protein CSARGGTGVYYEQYF.

This clonotype was seen a handful of times. This rearrangement joins TRBV6-1 to TRBJ2-7, with 7 bases lining up with TRBD1. CDR3 length equals 15 residues. The junction had 7 bases not matched to a gene; V was cut back by 5 bases and J by 0 bases. CDR1 MNHNS and CDR2 SASEGT come from the germline V gene. The CDR3, as DNA: TGTGCCAGCAGTACCGGGACAGTCCTCTCCTACGAGCAGTACTTC. It is translated as CASSTGTVLSYEQYF.

The chain carries TRBV19 and TRBJ2-7, with D possibly matching TRBD2 (6 bases). The germline V gene encodes CDR1 LNHDA and CDR2 SQIVND (reference sequence). Trimming took 5 bases from V and 0 from J, leaving 17 bases between them. This CDR3 has 16 residues. CDR3 coding DNA: TGTGCCAGTAGTGTCCGGGACTCCCGCCCCTCCTACGAGCAGTACTTC. This codes for CASSVRDSRPSYEQYF.

The rearrangement links TRBV28 to TRBJ1-4, with D possibly TRBD1 on 6 matching bases. The V gene lost 5 bases and the J gene lost 4 bases, with 8 bases spanning the gap. The germline CDR1 and CDR2 sequences are MDHEN and SYDVKM. CDR3 size: 13 residues. The CDR3 DNA follows: TGTGCCAGCAGTCAACAGGGTAATGAAAAACTGTTTTTT. Protein: CASSQQGNEKLFF.

This clonotype turned up a few times. The rearrangement uses TRBV27 and TRBJ2-1, with unresolved D. There are 15 residues in the CDR3. Germline values: CDR1 MNHEY, CDR2 SMNVEV (reference sequence). Trimming removed 6 bases at V and 0 bases at J, with 12 bases between. In nucleotides, the CDR3 is TGTGCCAGCAGGCCCTTACAGAACTCCTACAATGAGCAGTTCTTC. It is translated as CASRPLQNSYNEQFF.

Concerning this clonotype itself: One junction end disagrees with the germline gene, perhaps due to a read error. The chain uses TRBV4-1 and TRBJ2-7; tentatively, D is TRBD2 (5 bases). CDR1 and CDR2 from the germline V gene are MGHRA and YSYEKL. The CDR3 loop spans 14 amino acids. DNA of the CDR3: TGCGCCAGCAGCCAACCCCTTAGCGTCTACGAGCAGCACTTC. Translation: CASSQPLSVYEQHF.

This clonotype was detected only a few times. The CDR3 loop is CASSKTAINEKLFF. CDR3 in DNA: TGTGCCAGCAGTAAGACAGCCATAAATGAAAAACTGTTTTTT. The chain joins TRBV6-5 to TRBJ1-4; weak D call: TRBD1 (5 bases). The CDR3 length is 14 residues. CDR1 and CDR2 (germline): MNHEY, SVGAGI. V shed 5 bases and J shed 5 bases, with 12 bases lying between them.

As to this clonotype: One end of the junction fails to match germline, which may point to a read error. This sequence joins TRBV9 and TRBJ2-1; D is undetermined. Germline CDR1 reads SGDLS; CDR2 reads YYNGEE. The CDR3 runs 16 residues. The CDR3 DNA reads TGCGCCGGCAGCGTAGAGGTCGAGAGCTCCTACAATGAGCAGTTCTTC. Translated, it gives CAGSVEVESSYNEQFF. The full variable domain, completed using reference TRBV9 and TRBJ2-1, is DSGVTQTPKHLITATGQRVTLRCSPRSGDLSVYWYQQSLDQGLQFLIQYYNGEERAKGNILERFSAQQFPDLHSELNLSSLELGDSALYFCAGSVEVESSYNEQFFGPGTRLTVL.

The chain couples TRBV11-2 to TRBJ2-5; 7 nucleotides agree with TRBD2. The DNA matches TRBJ2-1 better at its end, which makes the J call doubtful. The CDR3 spans 13 residues. In germline, CDR1 is SGHAT, CDR2 FQNNGV. Written as DNA, the CDR3 is TGTGCCAGCAGCTACCTAGCGGCAGATGAGCAGTTCTTC. This encodes CASSYLAADEQFF.

This chain joins TRBV28 and TRBJ1-1, with D tentatively TRBD1 (5 bases). The CDR3 runs 14 residues. Trimming took 7 bases from V and 2 from J, leaving 14 bases between them. The germline gives CDR1 MDHEN, CDR2 SYDVKM. CDR3 nucleotide sequence: TGTGCCAGCACCATATCGGGGGATAACACTGAAGCTTTCTTT. Its protein is CASTISGDNTEAFF.

The J gene is TRBJ2-2, the V gene TRBV9; possible D gene TRBD1, 5 bases. Germline V gives CDR1 SGDLS, CDR2 YYNGEE. The ends were cut back, 2 bases at V and 4 bases at J, with 18 bases in the middle. The CDR3 length is 17 residues. In DNA form, the CDR3 reads TGTGCCAGCAGCGTTCAGGGCCCCGGAGTAGGCACCGGGGAGCTGTTTTTT. It translates to CASSVQGPGVGTGELFF.

The chain has TRBV12-3 or TRBV12-4 and TRBJ2-6; D uncertain. Between the trimmed V and J ends, which lost 4 bases and 0 bases, there was a span of 10 bases. The CDR3 consists of 16 residues. The CDR3 loop reads CASSSTDGSGANVLTF. In DNA, the CDR3 is TGTGCCAGCAGTTCCACGGACGGCTCTGGGGCCAACGTCCTGACTTTC.

The chain joins TRBV20-1 to TRBJ2-7; D call uncertain. The CDR3 has 14 residues. Trimming took off 6 bases at V and 0 bases at J, with 15 bases between the two ends. Germline V gene data show CDR1 as DFQATT and CDR2 as SNEGSKA (reference sequence). The CDR3 sequence is CSARSLSGSYEQYF. In DNA, the CDR3 is TGCAGTGCCAGGTCCCTAAGTGGCTCCTACGAGCAGTACTTC.

This clonotype was counted only a few times. J is TRBJ1-2 and V is TRBV19; a weak D match, TRBD1 (5 bases). The CDR3 is 14 amino acids. CDR1 LNHDA and CDR2 SQIVND come from the germline V gene (reference sequence). V was pared by 6 bases and J by 4 bases, with 15 bases between. In DNA form, the CDR3 reads TGTGCCAGTAGCGCCGCGGGCGGGGGCTATGGCTACACCTTC. Translating it yields CASSAAGGGYGYTF.

This clonotype was counted only a few times. Here the CDR3 DNA reads TGTGCCAGCAGCTTGACGGACAGCGCAAATGAAAAACTGTTTTTT. Its protein is CASSLTDSANEKLFF. The chain employs TRBV11-2 and TRBJ1-4, with D maybe TRBD1 (6 bases). The germline V and J ends were trimmed by 3 bases and 5 bases, with 13 bases remaining between them. Per the germline V gene, CDR1 is SGHAT and CDR2 is FQNNGV. This CDR3 has 15 amino acids. Combining the CDR3 with reference TRBV11-2 and TRBJ1-4 gives the whole variable domain EAGVAQSPRYKIIEKRQSVAFWCNPISGHATLYWYQQILGQGPKLLIQFQNNGVVDDSQLPKDRFSAERLKGVDSTLKIQPAKLEDSAVYLCASSLTDSANEKLFFGSGTQLSVL.